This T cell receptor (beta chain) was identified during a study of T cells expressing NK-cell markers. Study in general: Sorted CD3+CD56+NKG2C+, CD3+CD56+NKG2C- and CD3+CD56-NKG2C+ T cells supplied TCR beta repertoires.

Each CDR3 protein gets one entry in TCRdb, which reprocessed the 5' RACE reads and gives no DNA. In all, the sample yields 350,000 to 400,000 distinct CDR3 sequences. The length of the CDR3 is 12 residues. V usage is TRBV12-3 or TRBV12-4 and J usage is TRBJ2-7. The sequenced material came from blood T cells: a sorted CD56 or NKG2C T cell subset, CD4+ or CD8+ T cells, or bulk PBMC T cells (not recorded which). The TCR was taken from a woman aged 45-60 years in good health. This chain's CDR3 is CATSDFSYEQYF.